This T cell receptor beta chain was sequenced in a study of vaccination and CD4 T cells after COVID-19. Study as a whole: It was a median roughly 100 days after diagnosis, with a range of 35 to 161, that post-COVID samples were drawn. The stimulating agents, overlapping spike peptides, came from SARS-CoV-2, HCoV-NL63, HCoV-OC43 and HCoV-229E. Study findings and constraints: Looking at convalescent patients, a median around 90% of reactive clones were present only post-vaccination.

Concerning this clonotype: Its target is not known.

As to treatment: 10-day PBMC culture with coronavirus spike peptide pools or control peptides (ViraFEST assay). From the unexposed donor, CD4+ T cells were collected ahead of the COVID-19 pandemic (2011-2018). From unexposed donors, CD4+ T cells were probed, cells permitting, with SARS-CoV-2 S/N and four cold-coronavirus spikes. At the Johns Hopkins FTIC core, DNA taken from cultured CD4+ T cells was sequenced by way of the Oncomine TCR Beta short-read assay. TCRdb reprocessed the PCR reads with MiXCR, giving one entry per CDR3 protein. The sample includes under 8,500 distinct CDR3 sequences, around 47% seen only once; the top ten take more than 30%. V was clipped by 0 bases and J by 3 bases, with 6 bases between them. The CDR3 runs to 13 residues. In germline, CDR1 is SGHVS, CDR2 FNYEAQ.

Material: CD4+ T cells from blood, cultured in vitro. The origin of this receptor is a human donor in good health. This sequence joins TRBV7-6 and TRBJ2-7; D uncertain. The CDR3 is CASSLAQIYEQYF. The CDR3 DNA reads TGTGCCAGCAGCTTAGCACAGATCTACGAGCAGTACTTC.